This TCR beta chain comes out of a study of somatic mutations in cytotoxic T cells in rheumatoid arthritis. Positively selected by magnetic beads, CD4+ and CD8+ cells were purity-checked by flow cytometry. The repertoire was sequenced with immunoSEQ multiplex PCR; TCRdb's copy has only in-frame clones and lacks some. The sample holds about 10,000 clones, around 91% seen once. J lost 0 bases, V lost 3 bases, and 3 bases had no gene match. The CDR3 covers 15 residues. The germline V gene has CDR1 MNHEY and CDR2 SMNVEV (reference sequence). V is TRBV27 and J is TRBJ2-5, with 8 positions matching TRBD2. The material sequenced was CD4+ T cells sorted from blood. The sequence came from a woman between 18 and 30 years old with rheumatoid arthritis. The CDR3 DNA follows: TGTGCCAGCAGTTTCGGCGGGGGGAACCAAGAGACCCAGTACTTC. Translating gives CASSFGGGNQETQYF.